Listed below are T cell receptor beta chains from one sample, sequenced in a study of chemoradiotherapy in HPV16-positive cancers. The repertoire was sequenced with immunoSEQ multiplex PCR; TCRdb's copy has only in-frame clones and lacks some. The data hold around 2,000 clones, with under 90% observed a single time. Sequenced here: tumor tissue, sampled from a patient who underwent chemoradiotherapy. Receptors originate from a human donor with HPV-associated anogenital cancer. Both conserved end residues are part of each CDR3. D genes are given only for firm matches. Clone size, where shown, is once, few, many, or a class for clones that have expanded.

V	D	length	J	size	DNA	CDR3
TRBV7-9	TRBD1	16	TRBJ2-2	-	TGTGCCAGCAGCCCTCACCGGGACAGAATTTACGGGGAGCTGTTTTTT	CASSPHRDRIYGELFF
TRBV7-9	-	17	TRBJ2-2	-	TGTGCCAGCAGCTTAGTTGAGTTCGTAGCCCCCACCGGGGAGCTGTTTTTT	CASSLVEFVAPTGELFF
TRBV6-1	-	13	TRBJ2-5	-	TGTGCCAGCAGTGAACCCCCGGGAGAGACCCAGTACTTC	CASSEPPGETQYF
TRBV19	TRBD1	15	TRBJ1-1	-	TGTGCCAGTAGTGCCTGGGCAGGGGGCGGGACTGAAGCTTTCTTT	CASSAWAGGGTEAFF
TRBV10-2	-	16	TRBJ1-6	-	TGCGCCAGCAGTGAGTCAGGGACGCCTAGTGATTCACCCCTCCACTTT	CASSESGTPSDSPLHF
TRBV12-5	TRBD2	16	TRBJ2-3	-	TGTGCTAGTGGTTTGGAGTATAGCGGGGGGACAGATACGCAGTATTTT	CASGLEYSGGTDTQYF
TRBV29-1	-	14	TRBJ1-1	-	TGCAGCGCCACCCCGCAGGGCCAGGGCTTTGAAGCTTTCTTT	CSATPQGQGFEAFF
TRBV19	-	17	TRBJ2-6	-	TGTGCCAGTAGTCCACAGCTGCTGGGGTCTGGGGCCAACGTCCTGACTTTC	CASSPQLLGSGANVLTF
TRBV6-6	-	13	TRBJ1-1	-	TGTGCCAGCAGTTACCAGGGGAGCACTGAAGCTTTCTTT	CASSYQGSTEAFF
TRBV14	-	16	TRBJ2-4	-	TGTGCCAGCAGCCTACATAACCGGGGAACCAAAAACATTCAGTACTTC	CASSLHNRGTKNIQYF
TRBV30	TRBD1	15	TRBJ1-5	-	TGTGCCTGGAGTCTTGGACAGGGTAGGAATCAGCCCCAGCATTTT	CAWSLGQGRNQPQHF
TRBV5-5	TRBD2	16	TRBJ2-5	once	TGTGCCAGCAGCCGTCCGACTAGCGGGGGCCAAGAGACCCAGTACTTC	CASSRPTSGGQETQYF
TRBV4-1	-	14	TRBJ1-1	-	TGCGCCAGCAGCCAATTCGCCTTGAACACTGAAGCTTTCTTT	CASSQFALNTEAFF
TRBV2	-	12	TRBJ2-3	once	TGTGCCAGCAGAGTCCAGGGGGATACGCAGTATTTT	CASRVQGDTQYF
TRBV27	TRBD1	17	TRBJ2-4	-	TGTGCCGGATCCGGGACAGGGGTGACCCTAGCCAAAAACATTCAGTACTTC	CAGSGTGVTLAKNIQYF
TRBV25-1	-	16	TRBJ1-2	-	TGTGCCAGCAGTGAATCGGCAGGAACCACCCACTATGGCTACACCTTC	CASSESAGTTHYGYTF
TRBV6-1	-	18	TRBJ1-6	large	TGTGCCAGCAGTGGATCTCTAAGGGCTAGCTCCTATAATTCACCCCTCCACTTT	CASSGSLRASSYNSPLHF
TRBV13	-	19	TRBJ2-5	-	TGTGCCAGCAGCCTTACAAGAGGCGGACGTGCGAAAAACCAAGAGACCCAGTACTTC	CASSLTRGGRAKNQETQYF
TRBV4-2	TRBD2	17	TRBJ2-3	-	TGTGCCAGCAGCCAAGAGTCGGGGGGGGAGTCCTCAGGTACGCAGTATTTT	CASSQESGGESSGTQYF
TRBV6-4	TRBD2	15	TRBJ2-3	-	TGTGCCAGCAGTGAACTAGCGGGGAGCACAGATACGCAGTATTTT	CASSELAGSTDTQYF
TRBV11-2	TRBD2	17	TRBJ2-3	-	TGTGCCAGCAGCTACGGGTCGGGGGGGCCCGTGGCAGATACGCAGTATTTT	CASSYGSGGPVADTQYF
TRBV10-2	TRBD2	20	TRBJ2-4	-	TGCGCCAGCAGTGAGTCCCGAGGACTAGCGGGGGGGCATTTCAAAAACATTCAGTACTTC	CASSESRGLAGGHFKNIQYF
TRBV5-1	TRBD1	14	TRBJ1-2	-	TGCGCCAGCAGCTTGGACCTGGACAGGGGTGGCTACACCTTC	CASSLDLDRGGYTF
TRBV5-1	TRBD2	14	TRBJ2-3	-	TGCGCCAGCAGCTTTAGCGGGGGCACAGATACGCAGTATTTT	CASSFSGGTDTQYF
TRBV7-2	-	14	TRBJ2-1	-	TGTGCCAGCAGCCGGACAGCGACCTACAATGAGCAGTTCTTC	CASSRTATYNEQFF
TRBV2	-	13	TRBJ1-1	-	TGTGCCAGCAGGACACAGAGGGACACTGAAGCTTTCTTT	CASRTQRDTEAFF
TRBV6-1	-	12	TRBJ2-2	-	TGTGCCAGCAGTGTTTTTTCCGGGGAGCTGTTTTTT	CASSVFSGELFF
TRBV4-2	TRBD2	17	TRBJ2-3	-	TGTGCCAGCAGCCAAGATTCGTCCCGGGGGGGCCGAAATACGCAGTATTTT	CASSQDSSRGGRNTQYF
TRBV5-4	-	16	TRBJ2-6	-	TGTGCCAGCACCCTTGCCTTGGCGGCTGGGGCCAACGTCCTGACTTTC	CASTLALAAGANVLTF
TRBV5-1	TRBD1	14	TRBJ2-7	-	TGCGCCAGCAGCTTGTCCCAGGGGGCGAACGAGCAGTACTTC	CASSLSQGANEQYF
TRBV30	-	15	TRBJ1-1	-	TGTGCCTGGAGTTTCGATGCAACATTCGGGGCTGAAGCTTTCTTT	CAWSFDATFGAEAFF
TRBV11-2	-	15	TRBJ1-1	-	TGTGCCAGCAGCTTAGGCCCCCTTAAAAGGGATGGGACTTTCTTT	CASSLGPLKRDGTFF
TRBV5-1	-	15	TRBJ1-2	once	TGCGCCAGCAGCTTGACGCCCCAGCAGGGATTGGACTACACCTTC	CASSLTPQQGLDYTF
TRBV6-5	-	14	TRBJ1-1	once	TGTGCCAGCAGTCTACTGGGGGGAAGTACTGAAGCTTTCTTT	CASSLLGGSTEAFF
TRBV6-1	-	15	TRBJ1-6	-	TGTGCCAGCAGTTCGGAGGGGGGCCCTAATTCACCCCTCCACTTT	CASSSEGGPNSPLHF
TRBV5-8	-	15	TRBJ2-1	-	TGTGCCAGCAGCTTGGGATACAGCTCCTACAATGAGCAGTTCTTC	CASSLGYSSYNEQFF
TRBV6-6	-	13	TRBJ1-1	-	TGTGCCGGGGCCGACGGACAGAACACTGAAGCTTTCTTT	CAGADGQNTEAFF
TRBV2	-	14	TRBJ1-5	-	TGTGCCAGCTTACAGGACTCCGCTGATCAGCCCCAGCATTTT	CASLQDSADQPQHF
TRBV30	-	12	TRBJ1-3	-	TGTGCCTGGGGGACCTCCGGAAACACCATATATTTT	CAWGTSGNTIYF
TRBV19	TRBD1	13	TRBJ2-7	few	TGTGCCAGTAGTATAACAGGGGACTACGAGCAGTACTTC	CASSITGDYEQYF
TRBV7-2	-	15	TRBJ1-4	-	TGTGCCAGCAGCTTACGGAGGGGGGCCGTGGGGGAACTGTTTTTT	CASSLRRGAVGELFF
TRBV6-5	-	16	TRBJ2-2	-	TGTGCCAGCAGTTACTCGAGGGAGCCCCACACCGGGGAGCTGTTTTTT	CASSYSREPHTGELFF